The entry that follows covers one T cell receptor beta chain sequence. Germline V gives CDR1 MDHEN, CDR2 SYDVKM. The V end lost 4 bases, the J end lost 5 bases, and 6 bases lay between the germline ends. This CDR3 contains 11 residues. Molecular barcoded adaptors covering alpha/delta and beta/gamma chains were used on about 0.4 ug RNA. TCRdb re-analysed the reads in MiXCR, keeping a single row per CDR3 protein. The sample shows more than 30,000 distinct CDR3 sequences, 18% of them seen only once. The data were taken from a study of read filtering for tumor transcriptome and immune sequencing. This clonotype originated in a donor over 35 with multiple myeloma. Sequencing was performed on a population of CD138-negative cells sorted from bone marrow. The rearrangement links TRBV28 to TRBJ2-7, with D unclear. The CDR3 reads CASSSLNEQYF. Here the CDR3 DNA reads TGTGCCAGCAGTTCGCTCAACGAGCAGTACTTC.